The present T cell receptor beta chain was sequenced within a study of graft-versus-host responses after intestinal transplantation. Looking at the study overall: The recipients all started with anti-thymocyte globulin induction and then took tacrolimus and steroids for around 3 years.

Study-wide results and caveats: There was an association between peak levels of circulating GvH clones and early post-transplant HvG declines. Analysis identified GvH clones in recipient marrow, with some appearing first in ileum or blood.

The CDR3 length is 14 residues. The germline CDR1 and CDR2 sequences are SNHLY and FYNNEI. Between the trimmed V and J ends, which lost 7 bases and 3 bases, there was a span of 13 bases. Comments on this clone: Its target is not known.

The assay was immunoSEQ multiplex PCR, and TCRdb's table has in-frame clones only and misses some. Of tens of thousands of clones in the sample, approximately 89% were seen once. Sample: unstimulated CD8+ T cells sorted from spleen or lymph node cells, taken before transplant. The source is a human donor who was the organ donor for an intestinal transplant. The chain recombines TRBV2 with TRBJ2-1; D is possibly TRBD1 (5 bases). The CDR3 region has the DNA TGTGCCAGCAACCCCCCCAGGGACTACAATGAGCAGTTCTTC. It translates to CASNPPRDYNEQFF.